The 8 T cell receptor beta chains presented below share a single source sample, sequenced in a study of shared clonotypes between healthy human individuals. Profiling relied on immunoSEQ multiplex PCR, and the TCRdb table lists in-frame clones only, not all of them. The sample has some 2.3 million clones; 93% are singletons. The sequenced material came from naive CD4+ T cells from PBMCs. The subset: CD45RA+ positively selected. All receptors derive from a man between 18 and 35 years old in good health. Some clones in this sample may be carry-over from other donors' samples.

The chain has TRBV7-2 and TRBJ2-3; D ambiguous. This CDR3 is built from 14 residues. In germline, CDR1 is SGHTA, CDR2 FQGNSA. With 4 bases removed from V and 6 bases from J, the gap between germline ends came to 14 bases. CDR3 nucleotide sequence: TGTGCCAGCAGCTGGGATTCCTCCCCGGATACGCAGTATTTT. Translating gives CASSWDSSPDTQYF.

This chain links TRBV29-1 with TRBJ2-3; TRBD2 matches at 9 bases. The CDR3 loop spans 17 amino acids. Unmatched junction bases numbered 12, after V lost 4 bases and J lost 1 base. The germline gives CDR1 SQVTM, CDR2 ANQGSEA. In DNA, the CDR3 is TGCAGCGTTGGACCTAAAACGACTAGCGGTCGCACAGATACGCAGTATTTT. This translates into CSVGPKTTSGRTDTQYF.

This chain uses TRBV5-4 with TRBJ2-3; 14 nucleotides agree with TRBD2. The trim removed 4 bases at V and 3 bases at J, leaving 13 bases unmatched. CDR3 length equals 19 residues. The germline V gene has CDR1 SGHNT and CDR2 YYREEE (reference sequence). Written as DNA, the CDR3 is TGTGCCAGCAGCCCCCCAGGGGGACTAGCGGGAGTTGGTACAGATACGCAGTATTTT. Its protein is CASSPPGGLAGVGTDTQYF.

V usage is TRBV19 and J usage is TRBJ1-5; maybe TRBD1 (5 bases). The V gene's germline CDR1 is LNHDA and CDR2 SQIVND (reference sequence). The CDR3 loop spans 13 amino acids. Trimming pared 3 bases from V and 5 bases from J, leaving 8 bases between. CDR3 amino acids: CASSIRVHQPQHF. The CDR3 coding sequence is TGTGCCAGTAGTATCAGGGTTCATCAGCCCCAGCATTTT.

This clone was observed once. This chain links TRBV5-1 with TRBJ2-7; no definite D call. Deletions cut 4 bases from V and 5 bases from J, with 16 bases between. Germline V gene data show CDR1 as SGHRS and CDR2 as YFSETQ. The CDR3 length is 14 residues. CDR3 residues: CASSPDRSVDEQYF. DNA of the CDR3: TGCGCCAGCAGCCCGGACCGCAGTGTGGACGAGCAGTACTTC.

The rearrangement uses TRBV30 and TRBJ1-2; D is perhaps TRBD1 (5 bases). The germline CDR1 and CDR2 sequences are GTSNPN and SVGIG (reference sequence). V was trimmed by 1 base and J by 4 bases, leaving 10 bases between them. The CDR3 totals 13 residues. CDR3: CAWSATAPYGYTF. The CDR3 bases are TGTGCCTGGAGTGCGACAGCACCCTATGGCTACACCTTC.

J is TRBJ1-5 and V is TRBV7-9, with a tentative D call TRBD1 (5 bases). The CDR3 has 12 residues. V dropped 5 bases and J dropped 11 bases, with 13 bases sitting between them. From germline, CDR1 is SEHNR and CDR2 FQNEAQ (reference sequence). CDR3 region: CASSGRDSAQHF. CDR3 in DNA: TGTGCCAGCAGCGGCCGGGACTCAGCCCAGCATTTT.

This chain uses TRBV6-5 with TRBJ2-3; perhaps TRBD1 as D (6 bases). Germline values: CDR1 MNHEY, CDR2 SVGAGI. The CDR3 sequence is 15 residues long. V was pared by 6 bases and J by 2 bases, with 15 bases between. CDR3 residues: CASSDRQSYTDTQYF. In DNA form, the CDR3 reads TGTGCCAGCAGCGACAGGCAGTCCTACACAGATACGCAGTATTTT.